One and the same sample provided the 19 T cell receptor beta chains below, sequenced in a study of T cell responses to AZD1222 COVID-19 vaccine. Method: immunoSEQ multiplex PCR; TCRdb's copy keeps in-frame clones and lacks some. The data show roughly 270,000 clones, about 94% seen once. The sequencing here drew on peripheral blood, taken 28 days after the second AZD1222 dose. Source of these receptors: an adult who received the AZD1222 COVID-19 vaccine.

In DNA, the CDR3 is TGTGCCAGCAGGTCCCGACTACTCAACACCGGGGAGCTGTTTTTT. Translating it yields CASRSRLLNTGELFF. The chain joins TRBV5-8 to TRBJ2-2; weak D call: TRBD2 (5 bases). Trimming took off 5 bases at V and 2 bases at J, with 13 bases between the two ends. Germline V gives CDR1 SGHTS, CDR2 YDEGEE. The CDR3 consists of 15 residues.

The chain recombines TRBV21-1 with TRBJ1-2. TRBV21-1 counts as a pseudogene. This CDR3 has 11 amino acids. The CDR3 region has the DNA TGTGCCAGCACTGGGAACTATGGCTACACCTTC. It translates to CASTGNYGYTF.

This chain uses TRBV12-3 or TRBV12-4 with TRBJ1-2; the D gene is possibly TRBD1 (5 bases). This CDR3 region has 12 residues. Trimming stripped 5 bases from V and 6 bases from J, with 10 bases between. DNA of the CDR3: TGTGCCAGCAGTCCAGGGAGAGATGGCTACACCTTC. Translated, it gives CASSPGRDGYTF.

The chain joins TRBV29-1 to TRBJ1-1, with a tentative D call TRBD1 (6 bases). The V end lost 5 bases, the J end lost 4 bases, and 11 bases lay between the germline ends. The length of the CDR3 is 12 residues. Germline loops: CDR1 SQVTM, CDR2 ANQGSEA. CDR3 in amino acids: CSVLTGGTEAFF. The CDR3 DNA reads TGCAGCGTTTTGACAGGTGGCACTGAAGCTTTCTTT.

J is TRBJ2-7 and V is TRBV6-2 or TRBV6-3; D call uncertain. This CDR3 is 13 amino acids long. Trimming pared 4 bases from V and 3 bases from J, leaving 10 bases between. Germline CDR1 MNHEY, CDR2 SVGEGT. As DNA, the CDR3 is TGTGCCAGCAGTTTGTACGGACGCTACGAGCAGTACTTC. This sequence encodes CASSLYGRYEQYF.

The chain is built from TRBV28 and TRBJ2-6; 11 bases align to TRBD2. The CDR3 has 17 residues. The germline V gene has CDR1 MDHEN and CDR2 SYDVKM. The V and J ends lost 5 bases and 2 bases, in that order; junction bases with no gene match: 5. CDR3 DNA sequence: TGTGCCAGCAGTCACCTTAGCGGGAGGGCTGGGGCCAACGTCCTGACTTTC. Encoded protein: CASSHLSGRAGANVLTF.

The V and J genes are TRBV10-2 and TRBJ1-2, with D possibly being TRBD1 (5 bases). Germline loops: CDR1 WSHSY, CDR2 SAAADI. CDR3 size: 14 residues. V was shortened by 2 bases and J by 8 bases, with 15 bases between the two germline ends. Here the CDR3 reads CASSEDDSPGGYTF. In DNA, the CDR3 is TGCGCCAGCAGTGAGGATGACAGCCCCGGAGGCTACACCTTC.

This rearrangement joins TRBV9 to TRBJ1-3, with 9 bases that match TRBD1. Germline values: CDR1 SGDLS, CDR2 YYNGEE. The J segment lost 2 bases and the V segment lost 0 bases, leaving 6 bases of the junction unmatched. The CDR3 is 17 amino acids. This chain's CDR3 is CASSVGTGGDTGNTIYF. In DNA form, the CDR3 reads TGTGCCAGCAGCGTAGGTACAGGGGGCGATACTGGAAACACCATATATTTT.

The V and J genes are TRBV28 and TRBJ1-5, with TRBD1 matching 8 bases. CDR1 and CDR2 (germline): MDHEN, SYDVKM. The CDR3 loop spans 13 amino acids. The V segment lost 6 bases and the J segment 6 bases; nucleotides outside the gene matches: 4. This CDR3 is CASRGQGSQPQHF. In DNA, the CDR3 is TGTGCCAGCAGAGGACAGGGCAGTCAGCCCCAGCATTTT.

This chain uses TRBV28 with TRBJ1-3; D ambiguous. Trimming removed 5 bases at V and 3 bases at J, with 8 bases between. Looked up from germline, CDR1 is MDHEN and CDR2 is SYDVKM. CDR3 length: 13 residues. CDR3 DNA sequence: TGTGCCAGCAGTCCCCAAATTGGAAACACCATATATTTT. Translated: CASSPQIGNTIYF.

The rearrangement joins TRBV28 to TRBJ2-2, with D perhaps matching TRBD1 (5 bases). Trimming removed 7 bases from V and 7 bases from J, with 13 bases in between. Per the germline V gene, CDR1 is MDHEN and CDR2 is SYDVKM. The CDR3 is 13 residues long. The chain's CDR3 is CASTQAQGGELFF. CDR3 DNA sequence: TGTGCCAGCACCCAGGCCCAGGGCGGGGAGCTGTTTTTT.

This clone was detected only once. V gene TRBV2 combines with J gene TRBJ1-2, with D maybe TRBD1 (6 bases). Trimming removed 11 bases from V and 2 bases from J, with 15 bases in between. Germline CDR1 SNHLY, CDR2 FYNNEI. This CDR3 is built from 13 residues. The CDR3 region is CAGGQGGNYGYTF. DNA of the CDR3: TGTGCCGGGGGGCAGGGAGGGAACTATGGCTACACCTTC.

The chain recombines TRBV7-9 with TRBJ2-5; D might be TRBD1 or TRBD2, each matching 7 bases. The CDR3 consists of 15 residues. Germline-derived CDR1 and CDR2 are SEHNR and FQNEAQ (reference sequence). With 5 bases removed from V and 2 bases from J, the gap between germline ends came to 15 bases. CDR3 bases: TGTGCCAGCAGCCAGGGGAGGGGGCCGCAAGAGACCCAGTACTTC. Protein: CASSQGRGPQETQYF.

This chain connects TRBV7-9 to TRBJ1-1, with D perhaps matching TRBD1 (5 bases). V shed 3 bases and J shed 6 bases, with 20 bases lying between them. In germline, CDR1 is SEHNR, CDR2 FQNEAQ (reference sequence). This CDR3 region has 16 residues. CDR3 nucleotides: TGTGCCAGCAGCTTGGGGCCCGGAAGGGAATATTCTGAAGCTTTCTTT. It is translated as CASSLGPGREYSEAFF.

The genes are TRBV29-1 and TRBJ1-1; D is ambiguous. Germline V gene data show CDR1 as SQVTM and CDR2 as ANQGSEA. This CDR3 comprises 13 residues. V lost 7 bases and J lost 2, with 14 bases in between. In nucleotides, the CDR3 is TGCAGCGCAGTGGCGGACGGCAACACTGAAGCTTTCTTT. This sequence encodes CSAVADGNTEAFF. Based on the CDR3 plus reference TRBV29-1 and TRBJ1-1, the full variable domain is SAVISQKPSRDICQRGTSLTIQCQVDSQVTMMFWYRQQPGQSLTLIATANQGSEATYESGFVIDKFPISRPNLTFSTLTVSNMSPEDSSIYLCSAVADGNTEAFFGQGTRLTVV.

The gene calls are TRBV25-1 and TRBJ2-1; D uncertain. The CDR3 contains 12 residues. Trimming removed 8 bases from V and 8 bases from J, with 13 bases in between. Germline CDR1 MGHDK, CDR2 SYGVNS. CDR3 loop: CASEYDTHEQFF. Written as DNA, the CDR3 is TGTGCCAGCGAATACGACACTCATGAGCAGTTCTTC. The variable domain in full, completed from reference TRBV25-1 and TRBJ2-1, reads EADIYQTPRYLVIGTGKKITLECSQTMGHDKMYWYQQDPGMELHLIHYSYGVNSTEKGDLSSESTVSRIRTEHFPLTLESARPSHTSQYLCASEYDTHEQFFGPGTRLTVL.

About this clone: Other DNA sequences in the same sample also yield this CDR3. The chain combines TRBV28 with TRBJ1-1; D uncertain. Germline CDR1 and CDR2: MDHEN and SYDVKM. The CDR3 runs to 12 residues. V was trimmed by 6 bases and J by 4 bases, leaving 9 bases between them. CDR3 bases: TGTGCCAGCAGCCTGGCGGGCACTGAAGCTTTCTTT. This translates into CASSLAGTEAFF.

The genes are TRBV19 and TRBJ1-2; 8 nucleotides line up with TRBD1. The CDR3 is made up of 16 amino acids. Germline V lookup: CDR1 LNHDA, CDR2 SQIVND (reference sequence). The junction had 16 bases not matched to a gene; V was cut back by 7 bases and J by 6 bases. The CDR3: CASTGGRQGPKDGYTF. CDR3 DNA sequence: TGTGCCAGTACCGGAGGGAGACAGGGGCCGAAGGATGGCTACACCTTC.

V gene TRBV10-3 combines with J gene TRBJ2-2, with 10 bases that match TRBD2. Germline-derived CDR1 and CDR2 are ENHRY and SYGVKD. CDR3 length: 16 residues. Unmatched junction bases numbered 3, after V lost 0 bases and J lost 5 bases. The CDR3 region is CAISESLAGKTGELFF. The DNA of the CDR3 is TGTGCCATCAGTGAGTCACTAGCGGGAAAAACCGGGGAGCTGTTTTTT.